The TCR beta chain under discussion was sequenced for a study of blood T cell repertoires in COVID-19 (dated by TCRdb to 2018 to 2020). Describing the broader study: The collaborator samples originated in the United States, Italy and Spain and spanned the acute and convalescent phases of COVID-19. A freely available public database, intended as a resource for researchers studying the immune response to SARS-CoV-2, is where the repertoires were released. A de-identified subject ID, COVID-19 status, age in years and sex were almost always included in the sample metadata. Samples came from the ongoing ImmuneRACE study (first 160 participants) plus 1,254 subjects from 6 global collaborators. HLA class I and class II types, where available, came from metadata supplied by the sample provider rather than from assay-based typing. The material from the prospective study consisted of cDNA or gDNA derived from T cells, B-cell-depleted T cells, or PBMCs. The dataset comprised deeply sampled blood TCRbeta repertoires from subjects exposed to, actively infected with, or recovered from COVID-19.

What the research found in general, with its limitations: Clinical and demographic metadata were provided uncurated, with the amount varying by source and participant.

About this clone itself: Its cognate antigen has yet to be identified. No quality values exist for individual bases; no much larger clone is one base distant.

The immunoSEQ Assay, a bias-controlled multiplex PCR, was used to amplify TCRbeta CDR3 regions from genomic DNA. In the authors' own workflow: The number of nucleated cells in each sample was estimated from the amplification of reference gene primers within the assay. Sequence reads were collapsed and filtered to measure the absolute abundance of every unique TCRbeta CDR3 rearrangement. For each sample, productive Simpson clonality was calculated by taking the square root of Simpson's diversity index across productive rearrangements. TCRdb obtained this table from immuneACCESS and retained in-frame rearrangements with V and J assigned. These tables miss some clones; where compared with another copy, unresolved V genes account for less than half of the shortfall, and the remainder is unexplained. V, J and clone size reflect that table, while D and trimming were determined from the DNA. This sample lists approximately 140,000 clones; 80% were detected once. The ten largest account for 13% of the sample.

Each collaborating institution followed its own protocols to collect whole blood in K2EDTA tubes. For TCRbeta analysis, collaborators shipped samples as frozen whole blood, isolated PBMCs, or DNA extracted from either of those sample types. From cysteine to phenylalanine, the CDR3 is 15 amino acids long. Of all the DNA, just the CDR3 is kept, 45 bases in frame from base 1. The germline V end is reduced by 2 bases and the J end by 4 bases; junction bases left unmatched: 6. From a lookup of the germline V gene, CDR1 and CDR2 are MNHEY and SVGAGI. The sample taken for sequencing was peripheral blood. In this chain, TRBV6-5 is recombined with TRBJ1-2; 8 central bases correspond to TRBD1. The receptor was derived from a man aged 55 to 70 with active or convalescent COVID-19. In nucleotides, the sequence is TGTGCCAGCAGTTACATCCAGGGGGCTGGCTATGGCTACACCTTC. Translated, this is CASSYIQGAGYGYTF.